This T cell receptor beta chain is drawn from a study of OX40 agonist ivuxolimab in advanced cancers. On the study more broadly: Given to patients was ivuxolimab, an agonistic anti-OX40 (CD134) antibody. The group had a mean age of approximately 60 years, ranged from about 20 to 79, and was 80% to 85% male.

Profiling relied on immunoSEQ multiplex PCR, and the TCRdb table lists in-frame clones only, not all of them. The sample lists roughly 46,000 clones; around 84% were seen once. The CDR3 extends over 16 amino acids. Germline loops: CDR1 SQVTM, CDR2 ANQGSEA. Losses at the gene ends were 5 bases for V and 0 bases for J; bases not matched to a gene: 10. Findings of the study overall: At doses 0.1 to 3.0 mg/kg, CD4+ and CD8+ clones expanded.

Remarks on this clone: The target antigen is unknown.

This rearrangement joins TRBV29-1 to TRBJ2-3; 8 bases are shared with TRBD2. The sample here was CD4+ or CD8+ T cells sorted from blood, taken in a trial of the OX40 agonist ivuxolimab. This receptor was taken from an adult with an advanced solid tumor such as melanoma, head and neck, liver or kidney cancer. Here the CDR3 reads CSVRGGTSGSTDTQYF. Here the CDR3 DNA reads TGCAGCGTTCGGGGGGGCACTAGCGGTAGCACAGATACGCAGTATTTT.